The 20 T cell receptor beta chains below come from one sample, sequenced in a study of shared clonotypes between healthy human individuals. Assay: immunoSEQ multiplex PCR; the TCRdb copy retains only in-frame clones and omits some. The sample gives 2 million to 2.5 million clones, 90% to 95% of which show up once; 0.35% to 0.5% is in the top ten. Sequencing used naive CD4+ T cells from PBMCs. Described subset: CD45RA+ positively selected. These receptors were collected from a man aged 18 to 35 in good health. Some clones in this sample may be carry-over from other donors' samples.

J is TRBJ2-5 and V is TRBV6-6, with 7 bases identical to TRBD1. J lost 0 bases, V lost 0 bases, and 4 bases had no gene match. This CDR3 spans 16 amino acids. Germline V lookup: CDR1 MNHNY, CDR2 SVGAGI (reference sequence). This CDR3 is CASSYSRTGDQETQYF. In DNA, the CDR3 is TGTGCCAGCAGTTACTCGAGGACAGGAGACCAAGAGACCCAGTACTTC.

The J gene is TRBJ1-1, the V gene TRBV6-5; 7 bases agree with TRBD1. The CDR3 is 14 amino acids. After removal of 6 bases from V and 0 bases from J, the junction contained 4 bases not matched to a gene. Germline values: CDR1 MNHEY, CDR2 SVGAGI. The CDR3 bases are TGTGCCAGCAGGTCCACAGGGGTGAACACTGAAGCTTTCTTT. Its translation is CASRSTGVNTEAFF.

This CDR3 reads CASSFRWAEEAFF. The CDR3 coding sequence is TGTGCCAGCAGTTTCAGGTGGGCAGAGGAAGCTTTCTTT. The V gene is TRBV27, the J gene TRBJ1-1; D is uncertain. Trimming took off 3 bases at V and 8 bases at J, with 13 bases between the two ends. The CDR3 runs 13 residues. Germline V gene data show CDR1 as MNHEY and CDR2 as SMNVEV (reference sequence).

This clone was seen once. J is TRBJ2-7 and V is TRBV27; no definite D call. The CDR3 is 15 amino acids. Trimming left V 2 bases short and J 2 bases short, with 13 bases between. Germline V lookup: CDR1 MNHEY, CDR2 SMNVEV (reference sequence). The CDR3 protein is CASSLLSRRAYEQYF. In nucleotides, the CDR3 is TGTGCCAGCAGTTTACTCTCCCGCAGAGCCTACGAGCAGTACTTC.

The chain employs TRBV5-4 and TRBJ2-7; TRBD1 matches 7 bases. V shed 1 base, J shed 6 bases, and the junction held 7 bases outside the gene matches. CDR3 length equals 14 residues. Germline assignment: CDR1 SGHNT and CDR2 YYREEE (reference sequence). The CDR3 here is CASSLMSGGREQYF. The CDR3 region has the DNA TGTGCCAGCAGCTTGATGTCAGGGGGACGCGAGCAGTACTTC. Looking up the rest from reference TRBV5-4 and TRBJ2-7 gives the full variable domain: ETGVTQSPTHLIKTRGQQVTLRCSSQSGHNTVSWYQQALGQGPQFIFQYYREEENGRGNFPPRFSGLQFPNYSSELNVNALELDDSALYLCASSLMSGGREQYFGPGTRLTVT.

The CDR3 protein is CASSFRGDLYEQYF. The DNA of the CDR3 is TGTGCCAGCAGCTTCAGGGGTGATCTCTACGAGCAGTACTTC. The rearrangement links TRBV7-3 to TRBJ2-7, with a tentative D call TRBD1 (6 bases). Trimming took 3 bases from V and 3 from J, leaving 12 bases between them. There are 14 residues in the CDR3. Germline V gene lookup returns CDR1 SGHTA and CDR2 FQGTGA.

The chain has TRBV25-1 and TRBJ2-3; TRBD2 matches at 10 bases. Germline CDR1 MGHDK, CDR2 SYGVNS. The CDR3 covers 17 residues. Germline trimming cut 1 base from V and 5 bases from J; bases unmatched to any gene: 9. CDR3 DNA sequence: TGTGCCAGCAGTGAATCCAAACTAGCGGGAAGAGGAGATACGCAGTATTTT. It codes for CASSESKLAGRGDTQYF.

The V call is TRBV10-3, the J call TRBJ2-7; 7 bases map to TRBD2. The length of the CDR3 is 15 residues. V gave up 11 bases and J gave up 1 base; unmatched junction bases: 14. Germline V lookup: CDR1 ENHRY, CDR2 SYGVKD. The CDR3 loop is CALHSGEGISYEQYF. CDR3 in DNA: TGTGCCTTGCACTCCGGGGAGGGGATATCCTACGAGCAGTACTTC.

This chain connects TRBV4-3 to TRBJ2-1, with a weak D call TRBD2 (6 bases). CDR1 LGHNA and CDR2 YSLEER come from the germline V gene. The length of the CDR3 is 17 residues. Trimming took 2 bases from V and 5 from J, leaving 19 bases between them. CDR3 sequence: CASSQLLGGRADNEQFF. The CDR3 DNA is TGCGCCAGCAGCCAACTCTTGGGGGGTAGGGCCGACAATGAGCAGTTCTTC.

J is TRBJ1-2 and V is TRBV5-1; no clear D gene. V lost 0 bases, J lost 5 bases, and 8 bases lay in between. The CDR3 runs to 13 residues. Germline-derived CDR1 and CDR2 are SGHRS and YFSETQ. DNA for the CDR3: TGCGCCAGCAGCTTGGCCGGCTTATATGGCTACACCTTC. As protein: CASSLAGLYGYTF.

This rearrangement joins TRBV9 to TRBJ1-3; a possible D gene is TRBD1 (6 bases). The germline V gene encodes CDR1 SGDLS and CDR2 YYNGEE. Trimming removed 4 bases from V and 8 bases from J, with 10 bases in between. This CDR3 is built from 12 residues. The CDR3 sequence is CASSSRGDTIYF. CDR3 nucleotides: TGTGCCAGCAGCTCAAGGGGGGACACCATATATTTT.

This clone showed up just once. The chain carries TRBV2 and TRBJ1-5; D is unclear. Trimming removed 3 bases at V and 3 bases at J, with 6 bases between. Germline V CDR1 and CDR2: SNHLY, FYNNEI. This CDR3 comprises 13 residues. The CDR3 bases are TGTGCCAGCAGTGACGGCTTCAATCAGCCCCAGCATTTT. Translating gives CASSDGFNQPQHF.

This chain joins TRBV6-1 and TRBJ1-5, with 8 positions matching TRBD1. V lost 4 bases to trimming and J lost 6 bases; unmatched junction nucleotides: 5. Germline V gene lookup returns CDR1 MNHNS and CDR2 SASEGT. The CDR3 runs 14 residues. This CDR3 reads CASSVQGARQPQHF. CDR3 nucleotides: TGTGCCAGCAGTGTTCAGGGGGCGCGTCAGCCCCAGCATTTT.

In its sample, this clone was seen a few times. The sample carries other DNA sequences with the same CDR3. The chain is built from TRBV5-1 and TRBJ1-1; no clear D. The germline V gene has CDR1 SGHRS and CDR2 YFSETQ. The CDR3 runs to 14 residues. Trimming left V 4 bases short and J 1 base short, with 11 bases between. The CDR3 DNA sequence: TGCGCCAGCAGCCCGAGGACGGCGAACACTGAAGCTTTCTTT. It specifies CASSPRTANTEAFF.

This clone has more than one count but fewer than ten. The CDR3 here is CASSPTGTGRRYGYTF. CDR3 in DNA: TGCGCCAGCAGCCCAACGGGGACGGGACGACGCTATGGCTACACCTTC. The rearrangement joins TRBV4-3 to TRBJ1-2; the D gene is possibly TRBD1 (5 bases). Germline V CDR1 and CDR2: LGHNA, YSLEER. The CDR3 length is 16 residues. The V end was cut by 4 bases, the J end by 4 bases, with 19 bases between.

V gene TRBV7-9 combines with J gene TRBJ2-7, with 9 bases matching TRBD1. Germline values: CDR1 SEHNR, CDR2 FQNEAQ (reference sequence). The CDR3 loop spans 15 amino acids. Trimming at V came to 2 bases and at J to 1 base, leaving 3 bases not matched to a gene. The CDR3 DNA follows: TGTGCCAGCAGCTTAATGGGACAGGGATCCTACGAGCAGTACTTC. This sequence encodes CASSLMGQGSYEQYF.

V usage is TRBV5-8 and J usage is TRBJ2-7; TRBD1 agrees at 8 bases. V lost 4 bases and J lost 3; bases outside the gene matches: 12. Germline V gene lookup returns CDR1 SGHTS and CDR2 YDEGEE. This CDR3 comprises 16 residues. The CDR3, as DNA: TGTGCCAGCAGCCCCGTAGGGGACAGGTTCAACTACGAGCAGTACTTC. Protein: CASSPVGDRFNYEQYF. The entire variable domain, with the rest obtained from reference TRBV5-8 and TRBJ2-7, is as follows: EAGVTQSPTHLIKTRGQQATLRCSPISGHTSVYWYQQALGLGLQFLLWYDEGEERNRGNFPPRFSGRQFPNYSSELNVNALELEDSALYLCASSPVGDRFNYEQYFGPGTRLTVT.

There are a few counts of this clone. V usage is TRBV29-1 and J usage is TRBJ2-1; no firm D call. The V end lost 6 bases, the J end lost 0 bases, and 12 bases lay between the germline ends. The CDR3 runs 14 residues. CDR1 is SQVTM, CDR2 ANQGSEA, per germline. Written as DNA, the CDR3 is TGCAGCGTGTTGGACCATAGCTCCTACAATGAGCAGTTCTTC. It yields the protein CSVLDHSSYNEQFF.

This chain joins TRBV5-1 and TRBJ2-1, with 7 bases that match TRBD2. Germline V gives CDR1 SGHRS, CDR2 YFSETQ. This CDR3 region has 14 residues. After removal of 0 bases from V and 8 bases from J, the junction contained 5 bases not matched to a gene. DNA of the CDR3: TGCGCCAGCAGCTTGGGGCTACGGGGGGATGAGCAGTTCTTC. The encoded protein is CASSLGLRGDEQFF.

The rearrangement uses TRBV21-1 and TRBJ1-1. TRBV21-1 is recorded as a pseudogene. The CDR3 length is 14 residues. For the CDR3, the DNA is TGTGCCAGCAGCAATCGGGGGTCCTACACTGAAGCTTTCTTT. Residues: CASSNRGSYTEAFF.